This T cell receptor beta chain was obtained from a study of blood T cell repertoires in COVID-19 (dated by TCRdb to 2018 to 2021). About the investigation overall: Collaborator samples came from the United States, Italy and Spain and covered acute and convalescent phases of COVID-19. The material from the prospective study consisted of cDNA or gDNA derived from T cells, B-cell-depleted T cells, or PBMCs. Deeply sampled blood TCRbeta repertoires from subjects exposed to, actively infected with, or recovered from COVID-19 were included in the dataset. The repertoires were made available in a free public database intended to serve as a resource for research on the immune response to SARS-CoV-2. Samples were obtained from the ongoing ImmuneRACE study (first 160 participants) and from roughly 1,300 subjects provided by 6 global collaborators. The sample metadata nearly always contained a de-identified subject ID, COVID-19 status, age in years and sex. Where available, HLA class I and class II types were taken from metadata supplied by the sample provider and were not determined by assay-based typing.

At one collaborating source in Seattle, patients were enrolled during active infection and were followed longitudinally through the course of disease. The collaborating institutions used their own protocols to collect whole blood in K2EDTA tubes. For TCRbeta analysis, collaborators shipped samples in one of three forms: frozen whole blood, isolated PBMCs, or DNA extracted from either of those sample types. From a lookup of the germline V gene, CDR1 and CDR2 are SGHRS and YFSETQ. Clipping removes 4 bases from V and 8 bases from J, with 6 as the unmatched junction base count. The CDR3 runs 14 amino acids, cysteine and phenylalanine included. The retained sequence is limited to the CDR3, 42 bases, with the frame set at the first base. Overall study outcomes, separate from this receptor: The quantity of clinical and demographic metadata differed by source and by participant and was supplied without curation.

The table lists this clone with a few counts. Its antigen is currently not known. No base qualities exist here, and no much larger clone lies one base off it. TCRbeta CDR3 regions were amplified from genomic DNA by means of the immunoSEQ Assay, a bias-controlled multiplex PCR. The study's own analysis went as follows. The number of nucleated cells in each sample was estimated from the amplification of reference gene primers within the assay. To quantify the absolute abundance of each unique TCRbeta CDR3 rearrangement, sequence reads were collapsed and filtered. For each sample, productive Simpson clonality was calculated as the square root of Simpson's diversity index across productive rearrangements. The source is immuneACCESS, and TCRdb retained only in-frame sequences with V and J called. Part of the clones is not carried over; for the studies checked, unresolved V genes explain less than half of this, and the remainder is unexplained. Clone size and V and J calls were adopted from that table, with D and trimming inferred from the DNA. The sample data list 220,000 or so clones, and around 86% of these were observed just once. The top ten clones comprise 10% of the sample.

The rearrangement combines TRBV5-1 with TRBJ1-4, with 9 central nucleotides matching TRBD1. The sequence came from a woman in her 50s with COVID-19, enrolled during active disease. Sequenced: peripheral blood. Here is the DNA: TGCGCCAGCAGCCAAGGGACAGGGAGGGAAAAACTGTTTTTT. Its product reads: CASSQGTGREKLFF.